This T cell receptor (beta chain) was captured in a study of cytomegalovirus exposure and HLA in healthy donors. Vbeta (60) and Jbeta (13) primers were used in the PCR. This table comes from immunoSEQ multiplex PCR, and its TCRdb copy is limited to in-frame clones, with some not included. The data contain approximately 190,000 clones, roughly 80% of them singletons. Between the trimmed V and J ends, which lost 3 bases and 5 bases, there was a span of 4 bases. The CDR3 is 12 residues long. In germline, CDR1 is KGHSH, CDR2 LQKENI. Points from the study as a whole: In a later analysis, a missense DCLRE1C variant was linked to TCR beta V- and J-gene trimming. An apparent linkage of common viral pathogens to several of the most significant clusters emerged in a later analysis. Later on, analysis showed that most CMV-associated TCR beta chains appeared to be HLA-restricted.

This clone has just a few counts. Its antigen remains unidentified. The material sequenced was PBMCs. The sequence was obtained from a young woman in good health and CMV-seropositive. V usage is TRBV18 and J usage is TRBJ2-2; no firm D call. CDR3: CASSPTTGELFF. CDR3 sequence (DNA): TGTGCCAGCTCACCCACTACCGGGGAGCTGTTTTTT.